The clone carrying this T cell receptor beta chain has a count of ten or more. This entry is derived from a study of tumor-infiltrating lymphocytes in primary liver carcinoma. Starting material of 400 to 600 ng total RNA yielded TCR beta cDNA via a constant-region primer. Researchers made the TCR beta libraries by running three nested multiplex PCR rounds with slightly modified ARM-PCR. Amplification in the first two PCR rounds was performed using TRBV1-TRBV30 forward primers and a C-beta reverse primer for 10 cycles each. Using its own MiXCR run on the multiplex PCR reads, TCRdb lists one record per CDR3 protein. The profile shows roughly 20,000 distinct CDR3 sequences, roughly 78% of them singletons. Between the trimmed V and J ends, which lost 7 bases and 0 bases, there was a span of 13 bases. The V gene's germline CDR1 is MDHEN and CDR2 SYDVKM. The CDR3 is 14 amino acids. Total RNA and DNA came together from around 20-30 mg of bulk tissue without cell sorting.

The rearrangement joins TRBV28 to TRBJ2-7; D is perhaps TRBD1 (6 bases). The TCR comes from a man aged 35 to 55 with primary liver carcinoma and hepatitis B virus infection. The sequenced sample was liver tumor tissue from sampling region 1. Stated subset: tumor region T1, superior pole. DNA of the CDR3: TGTGCCAGCAAGCAGGGGTCGGCCTCCTACGAGCAGTACTTC. This gives the protein CASKQGSASYEQYF.